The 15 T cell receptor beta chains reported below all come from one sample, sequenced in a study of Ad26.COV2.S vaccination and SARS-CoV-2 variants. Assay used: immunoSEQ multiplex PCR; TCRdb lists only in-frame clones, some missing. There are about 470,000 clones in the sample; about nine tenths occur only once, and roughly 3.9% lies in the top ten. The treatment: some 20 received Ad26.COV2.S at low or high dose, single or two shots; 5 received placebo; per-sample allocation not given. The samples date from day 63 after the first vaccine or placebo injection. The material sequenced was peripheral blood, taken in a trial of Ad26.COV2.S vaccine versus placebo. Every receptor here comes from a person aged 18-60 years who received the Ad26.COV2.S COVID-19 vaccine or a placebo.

The CDR3 DNA is TGTGCCAGCAGTTTCCCCGGACAGGGCGGAGATCAGCCCCAGCATTTT. It specifies CASSFPGQGGDQPQHF. The gene calls are TRBV28 and TRBJ1-5, with TRBD1 matching 8 bases. The V gene's germline CDR1 is MDHEN and CDR2 SYDVKM. Trimming took 3 bases from V and 5 from J; bases not matched to a gene: 9. The CDR3 is 16 amino acids.

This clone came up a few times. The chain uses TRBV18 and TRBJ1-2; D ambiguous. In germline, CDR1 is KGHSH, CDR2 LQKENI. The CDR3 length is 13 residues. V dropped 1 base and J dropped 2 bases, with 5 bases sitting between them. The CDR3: CASSPQANYGYTF. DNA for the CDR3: TGTGCCAGCTCACCACAGGCGAACTATGGCTACACCTTC.

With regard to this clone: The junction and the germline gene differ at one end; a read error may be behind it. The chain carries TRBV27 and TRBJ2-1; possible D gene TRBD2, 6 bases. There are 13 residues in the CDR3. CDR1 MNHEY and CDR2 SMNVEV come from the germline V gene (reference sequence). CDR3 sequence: CASSLGGPRGLVF. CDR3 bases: TGTGCCAGCAGTTTGGGAGGCCCGCGGGGCCTGGTCTTC.

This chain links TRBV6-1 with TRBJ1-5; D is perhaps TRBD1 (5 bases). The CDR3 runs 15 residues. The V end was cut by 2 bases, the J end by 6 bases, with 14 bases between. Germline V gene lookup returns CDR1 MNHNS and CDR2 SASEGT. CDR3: CASSEYHSGGQPQHF. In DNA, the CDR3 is TGTGCCAGCAGTGAATATCATTCGGGGGGTCAGCCCCAGCATTTT.

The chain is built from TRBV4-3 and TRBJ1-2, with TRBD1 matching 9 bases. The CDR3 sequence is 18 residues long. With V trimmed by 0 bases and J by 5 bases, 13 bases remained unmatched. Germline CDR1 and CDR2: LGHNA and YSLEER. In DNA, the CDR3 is TGCGCCAGCAGCCAAGAAAGGAGGGGGACAGGGCATTTTTATGGCTACACCTTC. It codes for CASSQERRGTGHFYGYTF.

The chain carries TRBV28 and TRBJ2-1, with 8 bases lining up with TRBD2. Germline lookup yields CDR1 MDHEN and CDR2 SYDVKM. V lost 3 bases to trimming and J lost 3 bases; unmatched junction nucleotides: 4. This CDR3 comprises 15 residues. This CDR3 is CASSLAGGLYNEQFF. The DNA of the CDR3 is TGTGCCAGCAGTTTGGCGGGAGGCCTCTACAATGAGCAGTTCTTC.

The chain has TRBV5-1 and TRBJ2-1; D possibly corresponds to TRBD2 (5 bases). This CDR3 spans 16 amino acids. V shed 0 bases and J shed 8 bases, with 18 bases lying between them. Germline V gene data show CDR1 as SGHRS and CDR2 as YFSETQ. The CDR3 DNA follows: TGCGCCAGCAGCTTGGTTGGAGGCGTACTGTCCGATGAGCAGTTCTTC. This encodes CASSLVGGVLSDEQFF.

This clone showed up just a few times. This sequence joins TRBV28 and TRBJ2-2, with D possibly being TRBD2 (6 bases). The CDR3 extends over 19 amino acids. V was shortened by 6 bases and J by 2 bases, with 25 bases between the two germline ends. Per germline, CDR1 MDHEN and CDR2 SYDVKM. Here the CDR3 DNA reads TGTGCCAGCAGAGCCCTGGGCGGGATCGGGAATTTCAACACCGGGGAGCTGTTTTTT. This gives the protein CASRALGGIGNFNTGELFF.

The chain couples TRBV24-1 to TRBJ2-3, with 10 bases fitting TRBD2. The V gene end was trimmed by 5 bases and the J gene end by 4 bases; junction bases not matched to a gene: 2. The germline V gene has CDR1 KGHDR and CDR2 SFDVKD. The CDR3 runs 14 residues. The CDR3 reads CATSVAGGSDTQYF. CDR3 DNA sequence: TGTGCCACCAGTGTAGCGGGAGGATCAGATACGCAGTATTTT.

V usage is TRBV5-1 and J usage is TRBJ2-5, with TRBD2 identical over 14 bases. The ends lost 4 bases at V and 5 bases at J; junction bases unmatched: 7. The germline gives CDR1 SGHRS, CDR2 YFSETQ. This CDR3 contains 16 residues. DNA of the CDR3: TGCGCCAGCAGCCCGGGACTAGCGGGAGAAGTTGAGACCCAGTACTTC. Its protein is CASSPGLAGEVETQYF.

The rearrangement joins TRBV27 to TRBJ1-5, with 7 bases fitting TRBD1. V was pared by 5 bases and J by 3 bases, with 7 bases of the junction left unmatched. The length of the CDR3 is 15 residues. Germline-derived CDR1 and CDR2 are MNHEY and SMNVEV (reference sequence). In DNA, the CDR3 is TGTGCCAGCAGTCCCGAAGGGACAGACAATCAGCCCCAGCATTTT. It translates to CASSPEGTDNQPQHF.

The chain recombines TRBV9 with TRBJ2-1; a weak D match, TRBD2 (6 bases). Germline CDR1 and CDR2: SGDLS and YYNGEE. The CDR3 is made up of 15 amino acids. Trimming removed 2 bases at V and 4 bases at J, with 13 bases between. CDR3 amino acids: CASSVSRGVYNEQFF. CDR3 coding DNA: TGTGCCAGCAGCGTGAGCCGCGGGGTTTACAATGAGCAGTTCTTC.

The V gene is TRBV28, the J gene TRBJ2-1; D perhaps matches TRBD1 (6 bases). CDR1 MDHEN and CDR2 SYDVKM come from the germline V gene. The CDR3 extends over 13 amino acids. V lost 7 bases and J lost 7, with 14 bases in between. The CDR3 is CASTDNRVNEQFF. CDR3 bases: TGTGCCAGCACCGATAACAGGGTAAATGAGCAGTTCTTC.

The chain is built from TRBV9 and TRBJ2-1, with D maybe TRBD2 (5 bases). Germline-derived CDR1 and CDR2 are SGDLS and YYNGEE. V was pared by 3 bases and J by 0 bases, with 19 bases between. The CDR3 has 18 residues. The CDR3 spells CASSERLMDPSSYNEQFF. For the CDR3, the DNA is TGTGCCAGCAGCGAGCGACTAATGGACCCAAGCTCCTACAATGAGCAGTTCTTC.

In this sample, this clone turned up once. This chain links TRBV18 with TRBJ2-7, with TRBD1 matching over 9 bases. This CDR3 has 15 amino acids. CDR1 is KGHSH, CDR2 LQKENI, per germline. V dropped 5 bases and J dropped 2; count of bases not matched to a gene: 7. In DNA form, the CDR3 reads TGTGCCAGCTCAGTCCGGGACAGGGCTACCTACGAGCAGTACTTC. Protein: CASSVRDRATYEQYF.